Listed below are T cell receptor beta chains from one sample, sequenced in a study of PD-1 blockade in classical Hodgkin lymphoma. Profiling relied on immunoSEQ multiplex PCR, and the TCRdb table lists in-frame clones only, not all of them. The table shows about 90,000 clones, with around nine tenths occurring only once. The sequences come from peripheral blood mononuclear cells (PBMCs), collected before the fourth cycle of nivolumab. Source of these receptors: a human donor with classical Hodgkin lymphoma. Each CDR3 is given without its conserved first and last residue. The order of the fields is clone size, J gene, V gene, CDR3 protein. Not every row has a clone size; where given, it reads once, few, many or a size class.

size: once; J: TRBJ1-5; V: TRBV2; CDR3: ASSELRVNQPQH
size: once; J: TRBJ2-7; V: TRBV7-2; CDR3: ASLPGQAIQQY
size: -; J: TRBJ1-2; V: TRBV27; CDR3: ASGRGTGYSDYGYT
size: few; J: TRBJ1-6; V: TRBV4-2; CDR3: ASNQDKGVGSPLH
size: -; J: TRBJ2-2; V: TRBV18; CDR3: ASSPRWTNTGELF
size: -; J: TRBJ1-5; V: TRBV18; CDR3: ASSEWGDNQPQH
size: -; J: TRBJ2-5; V: TRBV9; CDR3: ASSPLPGGFGLVETQY
size: once; J: TRBJ2-1; V: TRBV20-1; CDR3: SASGWNEQF
size: -; J: TRBJ1-6; V: TRBV11-1; CDR3: ASSFTGGNSPLH
size: -; J: TRBJ1-6; V: TRBV6-1; CDR3: ASRSSYNSPLH
size: -; J: TRBJ1-5; V: TRBV25-1; CDR3: ASSGGKGNQPQH
size: -; J: TRBJ1-1; V: TRBV5-4; CDR3: ASTTEMNTEAF
size: -; J: TRBJ2-6; V: TRBV7-9; CDR3: ASSSGTGVFSSGANVLT
size: -; J: TRBJ2-7; V: TRBV27; CDR3: ASSPTRGQAREQY
size: -; J: TRBJ2-1; V: TRBV19; CDR3: ASSIEPSEGGQF
size: -; J: TRBJ1-2; V: TRBV7-2; CDR3: ASSLVGGAHGYT